These 16 T cell receptor beta chains were sequenced from one sample in a study of OX40 agonist ivuxolimab in advanced cancers. Clones were sequenced by immunoSEQ multiplex PCR, and TCRdb holds only the in-frame ones, with some missing. The data show tens of thousands of clones, 80% to 85% seen once. Sequenced material: CD4+ or CD8+ T cells sorted from blood, taken in a trial of the OX40 agonist ivuxolimab. Receptor source: an adult with an advanced solid tumor such as melanoma, head and neck, liver or kidney cancer.

The gene calls are TRBV19 and TRBJ1-2; possibly TRBD1 for D (6 bases). Germline CDR1 is LNHDA and CDR2 is SQIVND (reference sequence). The CDR3 runs 13 residues. With 6 bases removed from V and 4 bases from J, the gap between germline ends came to 12 bases. CDR3 region: CASSMGALYGYTF. The CDR3 region has the DNA TGTGCCAGTAGCATGGGGGCGCTCTATGGCTACACCTTC.

The genes are TRBV9 and TRBJ1-2, with 7 bases matching TRBD1. CDR1 is SGDLS, CDR2 YYNGEE, per germline. J gave up 4 bases and V 0 bases, and 12 bases lay outside the gene matches. This CDR3 contains 17 residues. CDR3 sequence: CASSVGAGGGFSYGYTF. The CDR3 DNA reads TGTGCCAGCAGCGTAGGCGCAGGGGGAGGATTTAGCTATGGCTACACCTTC.

The table lists this clone with a count of one. CDR3 nucleotides: TGCAGCGTCCCGAAGTCGGCAGGAGCGAACACTGAAGCTTTCTTT. This sequence encodes CSVPKSAGANTEAFF. The chain is built from TRBV29-1 and TRBJ1-1, with D hard to call. Germline V gene sequence: CDR1 SQVTM, CDR2 ANQGSEA. V was cut by 6 bases and J by 1 base, with 18 bases left in between. The CDR3 is 15 residues long. The full variable domain, completed using reference TRBV29-1 and TRBJ1-1, is SAVISQKPSRDICQRGTSLTIQCQVDSQVTMMFWYRQQPGQSLTLIATANQGSEATYESGFVIDKFPISRPNLTFSTLTVSNMSPEDSSIYLCSVPKSAGANTEAFFGQGTRLTVV.

The chain is built from TRBV6-6 and TRBJ2-7, with TRBD1 matching over 10 bases. This CDR3 spans 14 amino acids. Germline V lookup: CDR1 MNHNY, CDR2 SVGAGI (reference sequence). Germline trimming cut 5 bases from V and 3 bases from J; bases unmatched to any gene: 4. The CDR3 is CASSIGQGDYEQYF. CDR3 nucleotide sequence: TGTGCCAGCAGTATTGGACAGGGGGACTACGAGCAGTACTTC.

This clone was seen a handful of times. This chain joins TRBV19 and TRBJ1-1; a possible D gene is TRBD1 (6 bases). The ends were cut back, 10 bases at V and 0 bases at J, with 27 bases in the middle. The CDR3 covers 18 residues. Germline V gives CDR1 LNHDA, CDR2 SQIVND (reference sequence). In nucleotides, the CDR3 is TGTGCCACAACCTTTTTGGGGGGGCGCTCAATATTGAACACTGAAGCTTTCTTT. Encoded protein: CATTFLGGRSILNTEAFF. The whole variable domain, filled in from reference TRBV19 and TRBJ1-1, reads DGGITQSPKYLFRKEGQNVTLSCEQNLNHDAMYWYRQDPGQGLRLIYYSQIVNDFQKGDIAEGYSVSREKKESFPLTVTSAQKNPTAFYLCATTFLGGRSILNTEAFFGQGTRLTVV.

V gene TRBV5-6 combines with J gene TRBJ1-1, with D perhaps TRBD1 (5 bases). Germline V gene lookup returns CDR1 SGHDT and CDR2 YYEEEE. The CDR3 runs 13 residues. The V end was cut by 0 bases, the J end by 3 bases, with 6 bases between. In DNA, the CDR3 is TGTGCCAGCAGCTTGGGAGGGGACACTGAAGCTTTCTTT. This encodes CASSLGGDTEAFF.

This clone showed up just once. The chain links TRBV19 to TRBJ1-6; 11 bases are shared with TRBD1. Germline-derived CDR1 and CDR2 are LNHDA and SQIVND (reference sequence). This CDR3 has 14 residues. The V gene end was trimmed by 5 bases and the J gene end by 8 bases; junction bases not matched to a gene: 2. CDR3 DNA: TGTGCCAGTAGTTGGGACAGGGGGGATTCACCCCTCCACTTT. Amino acid sequence: CASSWDRGDSPLHF.

The J gene is TRBJ2-1, the V gene TRBV6-1; D not resolved. The CDR3 length is 14 residues. Germline V gives CDR1 MNHNS, CDR2 SASEGT. The V end was cut by 0 bases, the J end by 9 bases, with 12 bases between. For the CDR3, the DNA is TGTGCCAGCAGTGAAGCCTCGGCCCGGAGTGAGCAGTTCTTC. Its protein product is CASSEASARSEQFF.

The count of this clone is one. CDR3: CASSSQGAPNGELFF. CDR3 DNA: TGTGCCAGCAGTTCGCAGGGGGCCCCCAACGGGGAGCTGTTTTTT. The chain is built from TRBV2 and TRBJ2-2; the match to TRBD1 covers 8 bases. The CDR3 consists of 15 residues. The J segment lost 7 bases and the V segment lost 5 bases, leaving 9 bases of the junction unmatched. Germline CDR1 reads SNHLY; CDR2 reads FYNNEI.

This chain joins TRBV19 and TRBJ2-5, with 8 bases fitting TRBD1. This CDR3 is built from 15 residues. Germline V gives CDR1 LNHDA, CDR2 SQIVND (reference sequence). Trimming removed 3 bases from V and 4 bases from J; junction bases left unmatched: 7. The CDR3 protein is CASSIGAGTGETQYF. CDR3 nucleotide sequence: TGTGCCAGTAGTATTGGTGCTGGGACAGGAGAGACCCAGTACTTC.

The chain couples TRBV27 to TRBJ1-6; D gene ambiguous. V dropped 1 base and J dropped 11 bases, with 18 bases sitting between them. CDR3 size: 16 residues. Germline CDR1 reads MNHEY; CDR2 reads SMNVEV (reference sequence). CDR3 sequence reads: CASSLYITQAGAPLHF. CDR3 coding DNA: TGTGCCAGCAGTTTATATATTACCCAGGCCGGAGCACCCCTCCACTTT.

The gene calls are TRBV6-5 and TRBJ1-1, with D unclear. Germline lookup yields CDR1 MNHEY and CDR2 SVGAGI. The germline V and J ends were trimmed by 7 bases and 2 bases, with 11 bases remaining between them. The CDR3 covers 13 residues. The CDR3 DNA follows: TGTGCCAGCAAAGGAGTCGCAAACACTGAAGCTTTCTTT. Its translation is CASKGVANTEAFF.

V is TRBV6-4 and J is TRBJ2-7; possibly TRBD1 for D (6 bases). Germline loops: CDR1 MRHNA, CDR2 SNTAGT. V was shortened by 8 bases and J by 2 bases, with 16 bases between the two germline ends. The CDR3 is made up of 14 amino acids. The CDR3 is CASLTGKLAYEQYF. In DNA, the CDR3 is TGTGCCAGCCTAACAGGGAAGCTCGCCTACGAGCAGTACTTC.

The V call is TRBV11-2, the J call TRBJ2-3, with TRBD2 matching 12 bases. V trimming: 2 bases; J trimming: 2 bases; junction bases outside the gene matches: 8. Per the germline V gene, CDR1 is SGHAT and CDR2 is FQNNGV. The CDR3 covers 18 residues. The CDR3 protein is CASSLLAGGSPPTDTQYF. CDR3 bases: TGTGCCAGCAGCTTACTAGCGGGGGGGTCTCCGCCCACAGATACGCAGTATTTT. The full variable domain, rest sourced from reference TRBV11-2 and TRBJ2-3, is EAGVAQSPRYKIIEKRQSVAFWCNPISGHATLYWYQQILGQGPKLLIQFQNNGVVDDSQLPKDRFSAERLKGVDSTLKIQPAKLEDSAVYLCASSLLAGGSPPTDTQYFGPGTRLTVL.

The chain uses TRBV19 and TRBJ1-5, with 10 bases aligning to TRBD1. Germline-derived CDR1 and CDR2 are LNHDA and SQIVND (reference sequence). V dropped 3 bases and J dropped 3; count of bases not matched to a gene: 8. This CDR3 region has 17 residues. CDR3 sequence: CASSIPGQGGYNQPQHF. The CDR3 DNA reads TGTGCCAGTAGTATCCCTGGACAGGGGGGTTACAATCAGCCCCAGCATTTT.

The rearrangement uses TRBV5-6 and TRBJ2-3, with 7 bases fitting TRBD1. J gave up 6 bases and V 5 bases, and 15 bases lay outside the gene matches. This CDR3 is 16 amino acids long. The V gene's germline CDR1 is SGHDT and CDR2 YYEEEE. The CDR3 bases are TGTGCCAGCAGGGCGGCCCCCCAGGGGGTACCCGATACGCAGTATTTT. Translating it yields CASRAAPQGVPDTQYF.